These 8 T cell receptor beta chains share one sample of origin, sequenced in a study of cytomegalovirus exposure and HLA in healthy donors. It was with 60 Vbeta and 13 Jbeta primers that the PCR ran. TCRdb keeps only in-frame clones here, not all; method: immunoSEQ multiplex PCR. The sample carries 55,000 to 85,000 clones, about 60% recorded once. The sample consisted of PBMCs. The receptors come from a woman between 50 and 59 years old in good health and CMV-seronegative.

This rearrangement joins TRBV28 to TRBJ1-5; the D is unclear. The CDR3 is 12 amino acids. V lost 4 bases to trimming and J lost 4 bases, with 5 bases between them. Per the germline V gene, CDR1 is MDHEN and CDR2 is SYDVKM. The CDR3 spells CASSSLNQPQHF. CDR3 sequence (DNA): TGTGCCAGCAGTTCCCTAAATCAGCCCCAGCATTTT.

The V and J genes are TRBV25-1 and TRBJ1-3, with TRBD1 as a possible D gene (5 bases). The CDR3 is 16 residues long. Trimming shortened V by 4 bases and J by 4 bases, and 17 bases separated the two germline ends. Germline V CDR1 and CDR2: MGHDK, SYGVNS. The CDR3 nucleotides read TGTGCCAGCAGTGTCCCAGGAGGGGTGGCGGGAAACACCATATATTTT. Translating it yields CASSVPGGVAGNTIYF.

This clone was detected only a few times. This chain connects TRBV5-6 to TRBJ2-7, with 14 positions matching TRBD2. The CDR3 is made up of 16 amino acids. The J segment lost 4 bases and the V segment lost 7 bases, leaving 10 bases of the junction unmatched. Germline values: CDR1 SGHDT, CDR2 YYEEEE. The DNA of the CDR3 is TGTGCCAGCCGGGTCTGGGGACTAGCGGGAGAGTACGAGCAGTACTTC. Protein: CASRVWGLAGEYEQYF.

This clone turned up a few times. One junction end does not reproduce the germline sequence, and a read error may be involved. The CDR3: CVSSYPGTGGTYEQYF. The CDR3 nucleotides read TGTGTCAGCAGTTACCCCGGGACAGGGGGTACCTACGAGCAGTACTTC. V and J are TRBV6-6 and TRBJ2-7; TRBD1 agrees at 11 bases. From germline, CDR1 is MNHNY and CDR2 SVGAGI (reference sequence). This CDR3 comprises 16 residues.

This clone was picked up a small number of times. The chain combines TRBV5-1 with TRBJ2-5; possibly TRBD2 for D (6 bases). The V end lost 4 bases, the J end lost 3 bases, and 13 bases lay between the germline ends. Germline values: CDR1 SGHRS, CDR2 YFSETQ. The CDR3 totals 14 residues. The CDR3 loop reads CASSPGGWKETQYF. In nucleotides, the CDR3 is TGCGCCAGCAGCCCCGGGGGTTGGAAAGAGACCCAGTACTTC.

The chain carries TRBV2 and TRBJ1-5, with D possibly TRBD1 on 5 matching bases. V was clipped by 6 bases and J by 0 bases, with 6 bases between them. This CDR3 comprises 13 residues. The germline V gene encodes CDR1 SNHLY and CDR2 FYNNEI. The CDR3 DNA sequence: TGTGCCAGCAGACAGGATAGCAATCAGCCCCAGCATTTT. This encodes CASRQDSNQPQHF.

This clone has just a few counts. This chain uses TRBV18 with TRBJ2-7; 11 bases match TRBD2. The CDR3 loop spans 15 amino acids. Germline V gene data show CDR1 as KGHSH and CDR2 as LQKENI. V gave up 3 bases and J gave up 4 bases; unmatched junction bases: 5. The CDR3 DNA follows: TGTGCCAGCTCACCGGGACTAGCGGAGATATACGAGCAGTACTTC. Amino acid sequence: CASSPGLAEIYEQYF. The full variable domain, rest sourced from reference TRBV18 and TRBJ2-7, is NAGVMQNPRHLVRRRGQEARLRCSPMKGHSHVYWYRQLPEEGLKFMVYLQKENIIDESGMPKERFSAEFPKEGPSILRIQQVVRGDSAAYFCASSPGLAEIYEQYFGPGTRLTVT.

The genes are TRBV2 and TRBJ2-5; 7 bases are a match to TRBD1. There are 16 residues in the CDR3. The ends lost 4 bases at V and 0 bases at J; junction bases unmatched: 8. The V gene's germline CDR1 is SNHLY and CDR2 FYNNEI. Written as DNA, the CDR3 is TGTGCCAGCAGTGTACAGGGGCCTGCGTACCAAGAGACCCAGTACTTC. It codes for CASSVQGPAYQETQYF.